This T cell receptor (beta chain) was identified during a study of STAT5B mutations in CD4+ large granular lymphocyte leukemia. CDR1 and CDR2 (germline): SNHLY, FYNNEI. The V and J ends lost 6 bases and 4 bases, in that order; junction bases with no gene match: 5. The CDR3 has 14 residues. Libraries were prepared by immunoSEQ multiplex PCR; TCRdb keeps only in-frame clonotypes and omits some of them. The data show nearly 45,000 clones, 65% to 90% seen once. The specimen was CD4+ T cells from blood buffy coats. V is TRBV2 and J is TRBJ2-3; 9 bases line up with TRBD2. The sequence came from a human donor in good health. The chain's CDR3 is CASRVAGAADTQYF. In DNA form, the CDR3 reads TGTGCCAGCAGGGTAGCGGGAGCGGCAGATACGCAGTATTTT. Full variable domain (missing parts from reference TRBV2 and TRBJ2-3): EPEVTQTPSHQVTQMGQEVILRCVPISNHLYFYWYRQILGQKVEFLVSFYNNEISEKSEIFDDQFSVERPDGSNFTLKIRSTKLEDSAMYFCASRVAGAADTQYFGPGTRLTVL.